The TCR beta chain described here comes from a study of OX40 agonist ivuxolimab in advanced cancers. Overall study context: With ivuxolimab, an agonistic anti-OX40 (CD134) antibody, patients were treated. Study-wide points: Low normalized clonal expansion also occurred in some nonresponding patients. CD4+ and CD8+ blood T cells expanded clonally by week 6 at 0.1 to 3.0 mg/kg. Relatively little clonal expansion, among the lowest observed, appeared in partial responders at 0.1-3.0 mg/kg.

Worth noting for this clone: As yet, its antigen is unknown.

Trimming took 0 bases from V and 0 from J, leaving 9 bases between them. Germline values: CDR1 SGDLS, CDR2 YYNGEE. The CDR3 totals 16 residues. Profiled with immunoSEQ multiplex PCR; TCRdb holds only in-frame clones, not every one. Of tens of thousands of clones listed, 70% to 90% are singletons. This clonotype was sampled from an adult with an advanced solid tumor such as melanoma, head and neck, liver or kidney cancer. J is TRBJ2-2 and V is TRBV9, with a tentative D call TRBD1 (6 bases). Here the sequenced sample was CD4+ or CD8+ T cells sorted from blood, taken in a trial of the OX40 agonist ivuxolimab. CDR3 sequence reads: CASSVGTATNTGELFF. CDR3 bases: TGTGCCAGCAGCGTAGGGACAGCAACGAACACCGGGGAGCTGTTTTTT.